This T cell receptor (beta chain) came from a study of identical twins (dated by TCRdb to the mid-2010s). For the wider study: To test whether fetal clonotypes persist, the study used deep sequencing on TCR alpha and beta repertoires from monozygotic twins, unrelated adults of various ages, and cord blood. To rule out contamination, the twin experiments were replicated at different times with different library preparation protocols. Results and caveats for the whole study, not just this receptor: A weaker excess of twin sharing was found in beta out-of-frame sequences because the signal-to-noise ratio was lowered by fewer shared sequences. Zero-insertion analyses could be partly confounded by invariant T cells such as MAIT and iNKT, though diverse VJ usage argued against such confounding for most clonotypes. Out-of-frame TCR alpha sharing in monozygotic twins was systematically underestimated by recombination models, whereas sharing between unrelated individuals was in agreement with the recombination models. Compared with coincidental sharing between unrelated individuals, out-of-frame TCR alpha sequences shared between twins showed an excess of sequences with low generation probability. Because the same donors could not be followed over many years, the conclusions depended on cross-sectional statistical analysis. Abundant cord blood beta clonotypes had fewer insertions, young adult naive repertoires showed a similar but weaker trend, and memory repertoires showed no such trend.

Library method: 5' RACE. The sequencer was an Illumina HiSeq 2000. A universal primer binding site was added through template switching, and the final cDNA carried a unique molecular identifier so that TCR cDNA molecules could be counted accurately. First-strand cDNA for TCR alpha and beta chains was synthesized from specific primers in the conserved constant-segment region. To control for contamination, every cDNA library carried two barcodes: a SMART-Mk sample barcode plus Illumina barcodes. Two successive PCR steps introduced TruSeq adapter sequences along with Illumina sample barcodes. TCR alpha and beta cDNA libraries were sequenced on the Illumina HiSeq platform with custom primers. Per the original workflow: Unique molecular identifiers were extracted from raw reads with MiGEC, and CDR3 positions were determined with MiXCR. For each individual, recombination models were inferred using an EM algorithm with the repgenHMM and IGoR tools. The tcR package in R was used for shared clonotype analysis, with sharing normalized by the product of cloneset sizes. To study raw recombination without the effects of thymic and clonal selection, out-of-frame nonproductive sequences were analyzed. Using fastp trimming at Q25 and MiXCR clonotype assembly, TCRdb reanalyzed the public sequencing data and kept in-frame beta chains. Identical CDR3 proteins give one entry, which carries the most common genes and DNA. TCRdb assigned the V and J calls; the authors' analysis was not used. In this sample the table shows roughly 570,000 distinct CDR3 sequences, around 9.6% of which occur a single time. The top ten hold under 3% of the sample.

The germline V gene (reference sequence) provides CDR1 SEHNR and CDR2 FQNEAQ. The CDR3, cysteine through phenylalanine, is 14 amino acids long. Of all the DNA, just the CDR3 is kept, 42 bases in frame from base 1. Deletion took 7 bases off V and 5 bases off J, with a span of 18 bases between the germline ends. Every donor in the study was a healthy Caucasian. Three pairs of female monozygotic twins, all aged 18 to 29 years, were included in the twin cohort. RNA for TCR libraries was isolated from peripheral blood mononuclear cells. This clonotype was recorded at least ten times. The antigen it recognizes is unknown. Base qualities are not provided; no much larger clone lies one nucleotide away. This sample was shared with a second study, whose subject was yellow fever vaccine responses in identical twins. Reported in the second study: The authors reported that the T cell response to vaccination in identical twins appeared partly convergent and partly personalized. The study precisely tracked vaccine-responding T cell clones in identical twins.

Sequencing was carried out using PBMCs. The chain is made from TRBV7-9 and TRBJ2-7, and TRBD2 may be the D gene, going by 6 matching bases. This receptor was identified in a woman between 18 and 29 years old in good health. The DNA sequence is given as TGTGCCAGCATACGAGCTGGAGGGAGCCACGAGCAGTACTTC. Translated, this is CASIRAGGSHEQYF. The entire variable domain, with the stretches around the CDR3 drawn from the reference TRBV7-9 and TRBJ2-7 proteins, is DTGVSQNPRHKITKRGQNVTFRCDPISEHNRLYWYRQTLGQGPEFLTYFQNEAQLEKSRLLSDRFSAERPKGSFSTLEIQRTEQGDSAMYLCASIRAGGSHEQYFGPGTRLTVT.